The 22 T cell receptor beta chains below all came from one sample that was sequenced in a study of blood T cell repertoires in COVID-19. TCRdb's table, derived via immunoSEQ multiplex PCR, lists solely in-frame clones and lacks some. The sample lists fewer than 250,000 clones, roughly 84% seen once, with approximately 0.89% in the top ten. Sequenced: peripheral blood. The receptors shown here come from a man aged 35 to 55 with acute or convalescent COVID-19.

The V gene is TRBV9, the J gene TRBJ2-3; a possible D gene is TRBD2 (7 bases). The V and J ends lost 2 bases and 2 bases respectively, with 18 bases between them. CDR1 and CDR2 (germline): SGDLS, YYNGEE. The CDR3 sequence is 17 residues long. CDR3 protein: CASSVFISAGATDTQYF. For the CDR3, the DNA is TGTGCCAGCAGCGTGTTCATCTCCGCGGGGGCCACAGATACGCAGTATTTT.

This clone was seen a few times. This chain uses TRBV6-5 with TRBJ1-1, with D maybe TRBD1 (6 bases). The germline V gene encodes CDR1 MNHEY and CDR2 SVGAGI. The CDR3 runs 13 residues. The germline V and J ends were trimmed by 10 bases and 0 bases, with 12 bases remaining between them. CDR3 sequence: CATLGHLNTEAFF. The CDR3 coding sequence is TGTGCCACATTGGGACACCTGAACACTGAAGCTTTCTTT.

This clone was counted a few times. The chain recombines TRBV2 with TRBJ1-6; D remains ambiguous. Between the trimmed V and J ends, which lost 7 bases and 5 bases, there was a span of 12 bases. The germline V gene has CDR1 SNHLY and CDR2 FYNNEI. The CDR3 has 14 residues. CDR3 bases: TGTGCCAGCAACCGGGAAACGGATAATTCACCCCTCCACTTT. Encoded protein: CASNRETDNSPLHF.

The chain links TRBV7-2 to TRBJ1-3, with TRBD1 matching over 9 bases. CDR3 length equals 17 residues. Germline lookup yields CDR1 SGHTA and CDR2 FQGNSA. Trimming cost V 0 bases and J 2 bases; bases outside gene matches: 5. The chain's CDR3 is CASSLAPTGGAGNTIYF. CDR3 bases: TGTGCCAGCAGCTTAGCGCCGACAGGGGGGGCTGGAAACACCATATATTTT.

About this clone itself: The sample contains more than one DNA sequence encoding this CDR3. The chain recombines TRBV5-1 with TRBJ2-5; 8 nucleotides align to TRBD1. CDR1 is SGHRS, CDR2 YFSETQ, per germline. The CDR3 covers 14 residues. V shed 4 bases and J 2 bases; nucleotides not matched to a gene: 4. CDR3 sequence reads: CASSPGQGQETQYF. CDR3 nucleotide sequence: TGCGCCAGCAGCCCTGGACAGGGACAAGAGACCCAGTACTTC.

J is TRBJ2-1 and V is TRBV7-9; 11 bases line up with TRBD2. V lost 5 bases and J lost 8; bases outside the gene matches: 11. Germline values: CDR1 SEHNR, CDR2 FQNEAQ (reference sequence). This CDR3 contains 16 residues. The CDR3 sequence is CASSPSRLAGGDEQFF. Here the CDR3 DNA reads TGTGCCAGCAGCCCTAGTAGGCTAGCGGGAGGCGATGAGCAGTTCTTC.

The CDR3 sequence: CASTRKGETQYF. The CDR3 DNA sequence: TGTGCCAGCACCCGAAAGGGGGAGACCCAGTACTTC. The chain employs TRBV12-3 or TRBV12-4 and TRBJ2-5; TRBD1 is a possible D gene (5 bases). CDR3 length equals 12 residues. Between the trimmed V and J ends, which lost 7 bases and 5 bases, there was a span of 11 bases.

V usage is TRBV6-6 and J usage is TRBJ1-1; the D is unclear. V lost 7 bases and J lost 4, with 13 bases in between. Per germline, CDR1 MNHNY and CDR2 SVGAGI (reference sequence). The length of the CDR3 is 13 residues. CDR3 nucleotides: TGTGCCAGCACCTACCTCGCGGCCACTGAAGCTTTCTTT. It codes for CASTYLAATEAFF.

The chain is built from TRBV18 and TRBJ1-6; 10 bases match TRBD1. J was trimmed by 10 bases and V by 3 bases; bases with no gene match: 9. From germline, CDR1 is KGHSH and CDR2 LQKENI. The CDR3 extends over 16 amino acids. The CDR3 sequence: CASSPSGTGAGSPLHF. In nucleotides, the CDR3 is TGTGCCAGCTCACCCTCCGGGACAGGGGCCGGGTCACCCCTCCACTTT.

CDR3 coding DNA: TGTGCCACCAGTGACCGACTAGTGGGGGGGGAGCTGTTTTTT. This sequence encodes CATSDRLVGGELFF. The chain combines TRBV24-1 with TRBJ2-2; tentative D call: TRBD2 (6 bases). Germline V gives CDR1 KGHDR, CDR2 SFDVKD. V was shortened by 4 bases and J by 8 bases, with 13 bases between the two germline ends. CDR3 length: 14 residues.

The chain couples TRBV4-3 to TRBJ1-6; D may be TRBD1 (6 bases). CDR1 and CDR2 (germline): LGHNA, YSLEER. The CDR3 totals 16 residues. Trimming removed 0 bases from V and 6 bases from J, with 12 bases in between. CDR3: CASSQDARTANSPLHF. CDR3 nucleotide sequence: TGCGCCAGCAGCCAAGACGCGAGGACAGCTAATTCACCCCTCCACTTT.

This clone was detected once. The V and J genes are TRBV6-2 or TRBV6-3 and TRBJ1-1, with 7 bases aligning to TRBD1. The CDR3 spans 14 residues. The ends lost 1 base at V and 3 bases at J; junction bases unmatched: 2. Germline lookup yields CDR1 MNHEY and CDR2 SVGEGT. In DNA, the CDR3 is TGTGCCAGCAGTTACTTCCAGGGGGACACTGAAGCTTTCTTT. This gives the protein CASSYFQGDTEAFF.

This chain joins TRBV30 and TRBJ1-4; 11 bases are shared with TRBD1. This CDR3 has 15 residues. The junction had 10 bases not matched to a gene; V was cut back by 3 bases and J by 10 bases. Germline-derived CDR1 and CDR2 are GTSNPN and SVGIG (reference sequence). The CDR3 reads CAWSRDGTGGGKLFF. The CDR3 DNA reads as TGTGCCTGGAGCCGGGACGGGACAGGGGGTGGAAAACTGTTTTTT.

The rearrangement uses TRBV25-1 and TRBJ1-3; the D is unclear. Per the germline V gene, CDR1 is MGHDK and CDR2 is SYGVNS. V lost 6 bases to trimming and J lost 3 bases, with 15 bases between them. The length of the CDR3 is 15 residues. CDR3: CASSGDGENGNTIYF. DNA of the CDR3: TGTGCCAGCAGCGGCGACGGAGAAAATGGAAACACCATATATTTT.

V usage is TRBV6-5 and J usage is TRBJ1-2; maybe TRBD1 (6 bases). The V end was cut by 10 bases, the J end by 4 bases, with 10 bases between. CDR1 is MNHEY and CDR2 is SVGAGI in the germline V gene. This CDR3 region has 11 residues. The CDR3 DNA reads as TGTGCCACAAGGGGGGGCTATGGCTACACCTTC. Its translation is CATRGGYGYTF.

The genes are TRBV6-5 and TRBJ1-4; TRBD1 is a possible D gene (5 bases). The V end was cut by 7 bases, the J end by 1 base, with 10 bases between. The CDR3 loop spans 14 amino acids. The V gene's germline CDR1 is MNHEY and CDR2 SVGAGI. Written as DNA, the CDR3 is TGTGCCAGCATCGACAGTGGAACTAATGAAAAACTGTTTTTT. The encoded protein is CASIDSGTNEKLFF.

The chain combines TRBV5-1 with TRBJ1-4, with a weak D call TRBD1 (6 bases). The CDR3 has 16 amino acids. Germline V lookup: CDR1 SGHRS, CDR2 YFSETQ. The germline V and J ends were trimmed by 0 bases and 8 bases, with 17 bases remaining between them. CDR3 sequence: CASSLGSGGAGEKLFF. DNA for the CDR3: TGCGCCAGCAGCTTGGGATCGGGGGGCGCGGGGGAAAAACTGTTTTTT.

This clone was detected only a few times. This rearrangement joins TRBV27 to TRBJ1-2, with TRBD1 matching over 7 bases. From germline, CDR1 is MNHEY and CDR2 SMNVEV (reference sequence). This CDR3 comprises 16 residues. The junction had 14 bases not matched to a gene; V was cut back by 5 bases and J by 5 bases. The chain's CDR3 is CASSPTGTERIYGYTF. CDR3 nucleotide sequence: TGTGCCAGCAGTCCTACTGGGACAGAGAGAATTTATGGCTACACCTTC.

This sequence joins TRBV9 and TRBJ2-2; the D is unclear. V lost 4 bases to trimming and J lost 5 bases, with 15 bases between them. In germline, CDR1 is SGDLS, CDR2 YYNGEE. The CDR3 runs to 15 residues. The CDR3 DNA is TGTGCCAGCAGCCGACTGCAGTTGGCGACCGGGGAGCTGTTTTTT. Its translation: CASSRLQLATGELFF.

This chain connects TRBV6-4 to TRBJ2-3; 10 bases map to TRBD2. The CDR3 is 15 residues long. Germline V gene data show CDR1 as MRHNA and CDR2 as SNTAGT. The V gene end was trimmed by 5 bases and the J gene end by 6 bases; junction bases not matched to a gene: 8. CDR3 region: CASSITGTSVDTQYF. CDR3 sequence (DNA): TGTGCCAGCAGTATAACCGGGACTAGCGTTGATACGCAGTATTTT.

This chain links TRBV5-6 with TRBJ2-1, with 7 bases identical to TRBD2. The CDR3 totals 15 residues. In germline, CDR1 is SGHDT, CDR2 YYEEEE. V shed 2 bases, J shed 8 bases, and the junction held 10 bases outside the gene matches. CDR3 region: CASSFTRGRFDEQFF. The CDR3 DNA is TGTGCCAGCAGCTTCACGCGGGGGAGGTTCGATGAGCAGTTCTTC.

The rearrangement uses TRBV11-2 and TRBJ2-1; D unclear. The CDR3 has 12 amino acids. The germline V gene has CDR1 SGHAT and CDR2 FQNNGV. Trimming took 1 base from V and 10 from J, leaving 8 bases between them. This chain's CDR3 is CASSLGPREQFF. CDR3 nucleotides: TGTGCCAGCAGCTTAGGGCCCAGGGAGCAGTTCTTC. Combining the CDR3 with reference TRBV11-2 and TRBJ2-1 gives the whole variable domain EAGVAQSPRYKIIEKRQSVAFWCNPISGHATLYWYQQILGQGPKLLIQFQNNGVVDDSQLPKDRFSAERLKGVDSTLKIQPAKLEDSAVYLCASSLGPREQFFGPGTRLTVL.